Reported below is one TCR beta chain. Looked up from germline, CDR1 is SGHDT and CDR2 is YYEEEE. CDR3 length: 15 amino acids. The ends were cut back, 4 bases at V and 7 bases at J, with 15 bases in the middle. These data are taken from a study of blood T cell repertoires in COVID-19. Study-wide background: PBMCs, B-cell-depleted T cells, or T cells provided the cDNA or gDNA that made up the material.

Study processing details: Nucleated cell number was recorded as an estimate derived from reference gene primer amplification. Assay: immunoSEQ multiplex PCR; the TCRdb copy retains only in-frame clones and omits some. V, J and clone size were drawn from that table, and D and trimming were deduced from the DNA. The table lists under 300,000 clones, 82% of them singletons, with under 15% in the top ten. The chain recombines TRBV5-6 with TRBJ1-6; tentative D call: TRBD1 (5 bases). The sequenced material came from peripheral blood. The receptor was isolated from a woman aged 55-69 years with active or convalescent COVID-19. The CDR3 region is CASSVTGTTNSPLHF. The CDR3 nucleotides read TGTGCCAGCAGCGTAACAGGTACAACCAATTCACCCCTCCACTTT.